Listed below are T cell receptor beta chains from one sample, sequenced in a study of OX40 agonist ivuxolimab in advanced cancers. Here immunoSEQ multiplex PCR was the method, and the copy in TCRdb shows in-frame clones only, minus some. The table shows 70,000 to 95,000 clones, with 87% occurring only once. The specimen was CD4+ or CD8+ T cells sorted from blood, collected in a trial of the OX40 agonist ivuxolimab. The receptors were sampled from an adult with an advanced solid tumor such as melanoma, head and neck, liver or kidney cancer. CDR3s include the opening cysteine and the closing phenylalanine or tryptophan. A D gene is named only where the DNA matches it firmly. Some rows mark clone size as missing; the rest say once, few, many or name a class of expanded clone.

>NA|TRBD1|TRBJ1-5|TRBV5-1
TGCGCCAGCAGCTGGGGACAGGGAGGAAATCAGCCCCAGCATTTT
CASSWGQGGNQPQHF
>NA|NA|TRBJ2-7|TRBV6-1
TGTGCCAGCACCCGGGACGGCTACGAGCAGTACTTC
CASTRDGYEQYF
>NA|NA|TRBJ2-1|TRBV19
TGTGCCCTCGGCCGACCAGGGAGGAATGAGCAGTTCTTC
CALGRPGRNEQFF
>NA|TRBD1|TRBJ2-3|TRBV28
TGTGCCAGCAGAAAACGACAGGGGACCACAGATACGCAGTATTTT
CASRKRQGTTDTQYF
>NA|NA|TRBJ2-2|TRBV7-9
TGTGCCAGCAGCTTTCGAACTAGCATGACCACCGGGGAGCTGTTTTTT
CASSFRTSMTTGELFF
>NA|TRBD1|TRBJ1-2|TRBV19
TGTGCCAGTAGCCGACGACAGGGCTCCCGCTCTCACTATGGCTACACCTTC
CASSRRQGSRSHYGYTF
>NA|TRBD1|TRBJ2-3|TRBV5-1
TGCGCCAGCGCGCCGGGACAGGGAACAGATACGCAGTATTTT
CASAPGQGTDTQYF
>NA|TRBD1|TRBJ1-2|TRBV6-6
TGTGCCAGCAGCCGGACAGGGGCCTTTAGGGCCTTC
CASSRTGAFRAF
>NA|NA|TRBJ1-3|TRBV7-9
TGTGCCAGCAGCCTGCTGGGAAACACCATATATTTT
CASSLLGNTIYF
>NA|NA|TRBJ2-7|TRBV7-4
TGTGCCAGCAGCTTACGACTAGACTACGAGCAGTACTTC
CASSLRLDYEQYF
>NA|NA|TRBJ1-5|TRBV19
TGTGCCAGTTTAAGGTCGGGTCAAGGCGGGGGCAATCAGCCCCAGCATTTT
CASLRSGQGGGNQPQHF
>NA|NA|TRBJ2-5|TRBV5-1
TGCGCCAGCAGCAAACATCAACAAGAGACCCAGTACTTC
CASSKHQQETQYF
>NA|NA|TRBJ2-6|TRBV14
TGTGCCAGCAGCCGGTTCCCGGGGCCTGGGGCCAACGTCCTGACTTTC
CASSRFPGPGANVLTF
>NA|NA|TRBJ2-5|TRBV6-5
TGTGCCAGCAGTTATTCTTGGGAGACCCAGTACTTC
CASSYSWETQYF
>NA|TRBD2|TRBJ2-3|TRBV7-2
TGTGCCAGCAGCTTAGTTAGTAGCGGGCCTGCTTACATCACAGATACGCAGTATTTT
CASSLVSSGPAYITDTQYF
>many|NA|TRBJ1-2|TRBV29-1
TGCAGCGTTGGAGGAACGGACGCTTATGGCTACACCTTC
CSVGGTDAYGYTF
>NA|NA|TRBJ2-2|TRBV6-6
TGTGCCAGCAGTTACCAGGACACCGGGGAGCTGTTTTTT
CASSYQDTGELFF
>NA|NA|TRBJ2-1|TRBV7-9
TGTGCCAGCAGCTCCTATGGGAGTCTAAGCAATGAGCAGTTCTTC
CASSSYGSLSNEQFF
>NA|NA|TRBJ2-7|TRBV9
TGTGCCAGCAGCGTAGGTCGGGGAACCTACGAGCAGTACTTC
CASSVGRGTYEQYF
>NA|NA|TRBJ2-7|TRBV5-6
TGTGCCAGCAGCTTTTATTTGTCGGGTCTCTCCTACGAGCAGTACTTC
CASSFYLSGLSYEQYF
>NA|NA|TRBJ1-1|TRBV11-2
TGTGCCAGCAGCTTAGTAGGGCCCACTGAAGCTTTCTTT
CASSLVGPTEAFF
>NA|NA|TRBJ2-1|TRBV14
TGTGCCAGCAGCCAAGACGGCGACTTTTTCAATGAGCAGTTCTTC
CASSQDGDFFNEQFF
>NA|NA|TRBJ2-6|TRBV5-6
TGTGCCAGCAGCTTGAATCAGGGGACCGGGGCCAACGTCCTGACTTTC
CASSLNQGTGANVLTF
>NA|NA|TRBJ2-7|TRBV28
TGTGCCAGCAGTTTTCCTAAGGGGCGATACTACGAGCAGTACTTC
CASSFPKGRYYEQYF
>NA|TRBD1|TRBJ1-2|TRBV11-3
TGTGCCAGCAGCCTCCTAGGACAGGTCGCCTTC
CASSLLGQVAF
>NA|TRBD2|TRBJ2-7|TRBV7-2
TGTGCCAGCAGCACTACAGCGGGAAGCTTCTACGAGCAGTACTTC
CASSTTAGSFYEQYF
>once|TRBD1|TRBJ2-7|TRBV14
TGTGCCAGCATTAACAGGGGGTGGTACGAGCAGTACTTC
CASINRGWYEQYF
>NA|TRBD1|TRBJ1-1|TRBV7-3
TGTGCCAGCAGCCCCAGGGGGGACAGGTGGGACACTGAAGCTTTCTTT
CASSPRGDRWDTEAFF
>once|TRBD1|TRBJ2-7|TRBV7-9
TGTGCCAGCAGCTTACAGGGGGCTTTATCGTACGAGCAGTACTTC
CASSLQGALSYEQYF
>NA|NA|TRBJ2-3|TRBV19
TGTGCCAGCAAAAAACCCGACAGCACAGATACGCAGTATTTT
CASKKPDSTDTQYF
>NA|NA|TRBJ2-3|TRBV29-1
TGCAGCGTTGGCGTGGGCACTAGCACAGATACGCAGTATTTT
CSVGVGTSTDTQYF
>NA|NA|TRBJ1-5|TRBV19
TGTGCCAGTAGTGCGGAGGGACGCAGCAATCAGCCCCAGCATTTT
CASSAEGRSNQPQHF
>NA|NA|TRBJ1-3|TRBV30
TGTGCCTGGAGTATAGGGGGAGCTGGAAACACCATATATTTT
CAWSIGGAGNTIYF
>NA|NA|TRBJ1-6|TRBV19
TGTGCCAGTAGTATAGTTGGAGGATACTATAATTCACCCCTCCACTTT
CASSIVGGYYNSPLHF
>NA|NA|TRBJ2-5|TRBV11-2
TGTGCCAGCAGCTTAGTTGGGGGCGTGGAGACCCAGTACTTC
CASSLVGGVETQYF
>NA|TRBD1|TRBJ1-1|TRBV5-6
TGTGCCAGCAGCTACCCCCAGGGGGGGCGGACTGAAGCTTTCTTT
CASSYPQGGRTEAFF